Listed below are T cell receptor beta chains from one sample, sequenced in a study of Ad26.COV2.S vaccination and SARS-CoV-2 variants. TCRdb keeps only in-frame clones here, not all; method: immunoSEQ multiplex PCR. The sample has about 370,000 clones; 88% are singletons. This material consisted of peripheral blood, taken in a trial of Ad26.COV2.S vaccine versus placebo. The receptors here all came from a person between 18 and 59 years old who received the Ad26.COV2.S COVID-19 vaccine or a placebo. Each CDR3 is given without its conserved first and last residue. For some rows the clone size is stated as once, few or many, or as a class when expanded; others skip it.

v_call clone_size cdr3_aa
TRBV20-1 NA SARRADTQY
TRBV6-6 NA ASSRGTDQETQY
TRBV5-1 NA ASRPAGGFVITGELF
TRBV7-2 once ASSLVLASEQY
TRBV3-1/TRBV3-2 NA ASSQDQGRTEAF
TRBV11-3 NA ASSLDVNTEAF
TRBV5-6 once ASSLFGTGDNYGYT
TRBV9 NA ASSVGLAGGTNLNEQY
TRBV10-3 NA AIGGGVYEQY
TRBV6-5 NA ASRSTGGGQPQH
TRBV20-1 NA SARRGVEAF
TRBV10-3 NA AISDPAQGALWYGYT
TRBV19 NA ASSIRGQIYGYT
TRBV6-6 NA ASSYLGTDPRDGYT
TRBV3-1/TRBV3-2 once ASSHSGTSNTEAF
TRBV30 NA AWDRGGLNTEAF
TRBV18 NA ASSPPLRTSSYNEQF